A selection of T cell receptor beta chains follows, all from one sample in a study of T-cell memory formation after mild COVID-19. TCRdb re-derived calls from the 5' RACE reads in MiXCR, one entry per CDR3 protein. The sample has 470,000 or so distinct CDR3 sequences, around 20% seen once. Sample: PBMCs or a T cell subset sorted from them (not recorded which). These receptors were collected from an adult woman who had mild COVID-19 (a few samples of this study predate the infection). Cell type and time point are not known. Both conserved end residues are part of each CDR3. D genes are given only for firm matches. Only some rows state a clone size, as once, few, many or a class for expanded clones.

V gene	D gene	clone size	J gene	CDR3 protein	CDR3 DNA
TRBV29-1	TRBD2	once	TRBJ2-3	CSATPGLVQYF	TGCAGCGCCACGCCGGGACTAGTGCAGTATTTT
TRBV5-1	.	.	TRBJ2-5	CASRYLRGAETQYF	TGCGCCAGCAGATACCTTCGGGGGGCCGAGACCCAGTACTTC
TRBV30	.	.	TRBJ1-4	CAWSIQQGRGEKLFF	TGTGCCTGGAGTATTCAACAGGGACGGGGTGAAAAACTGTTTTTT
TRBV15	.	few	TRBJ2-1	CATSGHNEQFF	TGTGCCACCTCCGGACACAATGAGCAGTTCTTC
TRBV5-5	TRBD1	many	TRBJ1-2	CASSWTGDYGYTF	TGTGCCAGCAGCTGGACAGGGGACTATGGCTACACCTTC
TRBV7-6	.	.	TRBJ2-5	CASSSPWGGGQETQYF	TGTGCCAGCAGCTCCCCCTGGGGGGGCGGGCAAGAGACCCAGTACTTC
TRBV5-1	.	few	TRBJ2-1	CASSLSQERQGGTEQFF	TGCGCCAGCAGCTTGTCCCAAGAGAGACAGGGAGGGACCGAGCAGTTCTTC
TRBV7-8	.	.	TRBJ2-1	CASSLYPYNEQFF	TGTGCCAGCAGCTTATACCCGTACAATGAGCAGTTCTTC
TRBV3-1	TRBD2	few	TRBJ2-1	CASSQDRLAGGEQFF	TGTGCCAGCAGCCAAGATCGACTAGCGGGGGGCGAGCAGTTCTTC
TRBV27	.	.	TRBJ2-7	CASSPSGISGTYEQYF	TGTGCCAGCAGCCCCAGTGGTATTTCAGGGACCTACGAGCAGTACTTC
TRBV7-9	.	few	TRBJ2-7	CASSLDRAPLEQYF	TGTGCCAGCAGCTTGGACCGGGCTCCTTTAGAGCAGTACTTC
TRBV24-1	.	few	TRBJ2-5	CATSRIGQETQYF	TGTGCCACCAGTCGAATTGGGCAAGAGACCCAGTACTTC
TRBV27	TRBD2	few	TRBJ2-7	CASSSLAGTAYEQYF	TGTGCCAGCAGTTCACTAGCGGGGACCGCCTACGAGCAGTACTTC
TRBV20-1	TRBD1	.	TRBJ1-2	CSARDRGSHGYTF	TGCAGTGCCAGGGACAGGGGCTCCCATGGCTACACCTTC
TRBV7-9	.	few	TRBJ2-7	CASSLDIYEQYF	TGTGCCAGCAGCTTAGATATCTACGAGCAGTACTTC
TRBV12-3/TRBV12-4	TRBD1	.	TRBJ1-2	CASNLQGENYGYTF	TGTGCCAGCAACCTACAGGGGGAGAACTATGGCTACACCTTC
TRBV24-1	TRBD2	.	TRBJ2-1	CATSDSARETFRTSGRHEQFF	TGTGCCACCAGTGATTCGGCCAGGGAGACCTTTCGGACTAGCGGGAGGCATGAGCAGTTCTTC
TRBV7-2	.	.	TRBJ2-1	CASSFPPTYNEQFF	TGTGCCAGCAGCTTCCCCCCCACCTACAATGAGCAGTTCTTC
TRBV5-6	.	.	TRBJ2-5	CASSPPGETAQETQYF	TGTGCCAGCAGCCCGCCGGGGGAGACGGCCCAAGAGACCCAGTACTTC
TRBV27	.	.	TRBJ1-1	CASLPASGIGDTEAFF	TGTGCCAGCCTCCCAGCCTCAGGGATCGGGGACACTGAAGCTTTCTTT
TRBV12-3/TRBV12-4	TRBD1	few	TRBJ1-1	CASTRRDRGFWNTEAFF	TGTGCCAGCACCCGCCGGGACAGGGGGTTTTGGAACACTGAAGCTTTCTTT
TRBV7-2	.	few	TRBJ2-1	CASSLGKIGPAYNEQFF	TGTGCCAGCAGCTTAGGTAAAATTGGGCCAGCCTACAATGAGCAGTTCTTC
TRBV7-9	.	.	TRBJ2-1	CASSNRSGRDRFYNEQFF	TGTGCCAGCAGCAACCGGAGTGGGCGGGACAGATTTTACAATGAGCAGTTCTTC
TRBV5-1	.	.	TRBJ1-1	CASFVGKNTEAFF	TGCGCCAGCTTCGTAGGCAAGAACACTGAAGCTTTCTTT
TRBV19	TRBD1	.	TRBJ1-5	CASSIDRGGNQPQHF	TGTGCCAGTAGTATAGACAGGGGGGGCAATCAGCCCCAGCATTTT
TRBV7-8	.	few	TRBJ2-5	CASTILEGRAETQYF	TGTGCCAGCACCATTTTAGAGGGTCGCGCGGAGACCCAGTACTTC
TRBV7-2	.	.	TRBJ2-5	CASSPRALGRETQYF	TGTGCCAGCAGCCCCCGGGCCCTCGGAAGAGAGACCCAGTACTTC
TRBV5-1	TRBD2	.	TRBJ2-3	CASSSLAGGRGQDTQYF	TGCGCCAGCAGCTCACTAGCGGGAGGACGGGGCCAGGATACGCAGTATTTT
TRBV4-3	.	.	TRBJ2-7	CASSRTGTNSYEQYF	TGCGCCAGCAGCCGCACCGGGACAAACTCCTACGAGCAGTACTTC
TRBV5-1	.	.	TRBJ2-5	CASSPGNPQETQYF	TGCGCCAGCAGCCCGGGGAACCCGCAAGAGACCCAGTACTTC
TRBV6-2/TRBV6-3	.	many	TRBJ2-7	CASSDGSYEQYF	TGTGCCAGCAGTGACGGCTCCTACGAGCAGTACTTC
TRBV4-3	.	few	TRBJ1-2	CASSLQTGINYGYTF	TGCGCCAGCAGCCTCCAAACAGGGATAAACTATGGCTACACCTTC
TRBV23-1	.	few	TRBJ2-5	CASSQSMGETQYF	TGCGCCAGCAGTCAATCTATGGGGGAGACCCAGTACTTC
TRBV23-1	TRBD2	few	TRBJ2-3	CASPLAGGPGTDTQYF	TGCGCCAGCCCCCTAGCGGGAGGGCCCGGCACAGATACGCAGTATTTT
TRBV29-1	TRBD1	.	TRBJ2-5	CSGRTGGQETQYF	TGCAGCGGAAGGACAGGGGGCCAAGAGACCCAGTACTTC
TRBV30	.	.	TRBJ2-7	CAWSVHFRGLYEQYF	TGTGCCTGGAGTGTACATTTCAGGGGCCTCTACGAGCAGTACTTC
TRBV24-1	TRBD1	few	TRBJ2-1	CATSAHGTGGYNEQFF	TGTGCCACCAGTGCCCACGGGACAGGGGGCTACAATGAGCAGTTCTTC
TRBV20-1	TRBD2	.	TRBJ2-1	CSATGLAVNNEQFF	TGCAGTGCTACTGGACTAGCGGTTAACAATGAGCAGTTCTTC
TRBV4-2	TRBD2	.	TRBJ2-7	CASTPGLAGASYEQYF	TGTGCCAGCACCCCAGGACTAGCGGGGGCCTCCTACGAGCAGTACTTC
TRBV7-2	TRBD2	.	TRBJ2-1	CPSSPWTRIMDEQFF	TGTCCCAGCAGCCCCTGGACTAGAATCATGGATGAGCAGTTCTTC
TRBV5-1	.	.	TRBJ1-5	CASSLWAGGNQPQHF	TGCGCCAGCAGCTTGTGGGCAGGGGGCAATCAGCCCCAGCATTTT
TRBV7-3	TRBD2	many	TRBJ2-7	CASSATGGAYEQYF	TGTGCCAGCAGCGCTACCGGGGGGGCCTACGAGCAGTACTTC
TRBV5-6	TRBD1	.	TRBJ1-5	CASSFRQGLVPQHF	TGTGCCAGCAGCTTCCGACAGGGTCTCGTCCCCCAGCATTTT
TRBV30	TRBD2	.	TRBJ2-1	CACGPIAGSYNEQFF	TGTGCCTGTGGGCCGATAGCGGGGTCCTACAATGAGCAGTTCTTC
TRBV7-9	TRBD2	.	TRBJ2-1	CASSSNLAGGPNEQFF	TGTGCCAGCAGCAGCAACCTAGCGGGAGGACCCAATGAGCAGTTCTTC
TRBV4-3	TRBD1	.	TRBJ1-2	CASSQAPGQTNYGYTF	TGCGCCAGCAGCCAAGCCCCGGGACAGACTAACTATGGCTACACCTTC
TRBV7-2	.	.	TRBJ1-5	CASSFRDRFNQPQHF	TGTGCCAGCAGCTTTAGGGACCGCTTTAATCAGCCCCAGCATTTT
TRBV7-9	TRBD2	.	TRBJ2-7	CASSPAERGGQVEQYF	TGTGCCAGCAGCCCCGCCGAGCGGGGGGGCCAAGTAGAGCAGTACTTC
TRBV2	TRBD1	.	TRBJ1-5	CASSVRGLGQPQHF	TGTGCCAGCAGTGTCAGGGGGCTTGGTCAGCCCCAGCATTTT
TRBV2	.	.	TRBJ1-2	CASSKQGTNYGYTF	TGTGCCAGCAGTAAGCAGGGTACTAACTATGGCTACACCTTC